This T cell receptor beta chain was identified in a study of blood T cell repertoires in COVID-19. Study-wide context: Researchers got acute and convalescent COVID-19 samples from the United States, Italy and Spain.

The protocol was immunoSEQ multiplex PCR, while the TCRdb copy is restricted to in-frame clones and leaves out a portion. The sample carries 400,000 to 450,000 clones, 75% to 90% recorded once. The CDR3 contains 17 residues. Germline V lookup: CDR1 SGHAT, CDR2 FQNNGV. V was clipped by 5 bases and J by 3 bases; unmatched bases: 6. The material sequenced was peripheral blood. This clonotype originated in a young woman with active or convalescent COVID-19. J is TRBJ2-1 and V is TRBV11-2; TRBD2 aligns across 14 bases. The CDR3 DNA reads TGTGCCAGCAGCGCACCGGGACTAGCGGGAGACTACAATGAGCAGTTCTTC. Its translation: CASSAPGLAGDYNEQFF.